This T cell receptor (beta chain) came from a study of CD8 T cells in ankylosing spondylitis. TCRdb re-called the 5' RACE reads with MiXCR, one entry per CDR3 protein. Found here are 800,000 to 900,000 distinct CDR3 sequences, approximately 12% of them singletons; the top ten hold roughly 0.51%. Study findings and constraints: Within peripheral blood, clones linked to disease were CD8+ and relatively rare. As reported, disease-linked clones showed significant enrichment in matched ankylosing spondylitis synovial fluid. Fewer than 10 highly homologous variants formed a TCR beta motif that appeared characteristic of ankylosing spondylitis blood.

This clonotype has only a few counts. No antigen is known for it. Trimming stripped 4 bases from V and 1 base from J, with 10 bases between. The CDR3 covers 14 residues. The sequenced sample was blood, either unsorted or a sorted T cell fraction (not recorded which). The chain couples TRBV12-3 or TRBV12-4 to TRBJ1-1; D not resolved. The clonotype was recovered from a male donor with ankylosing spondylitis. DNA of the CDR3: TGTGCCAGCAGTTGGGGAGGAGGGAACACTGAAGCTTTCTTT. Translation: CASSWGGGNTEAFF.